This T cell receptor beta chain comes out of a study of blood T cell repertoires in COVID-19. Background on the study: COVID-19 samples from acute and convalescent phases originated in the United States, Italy and Spain. The cDNA or gDNA used as material had been derived from T cells, B-cell-depleted T cells, or PBMCs.

Per the authors' pipeline: Reference gene primer amplification yielded estimated nucleated cell counts. TCRdb keeps only in-frame clones here, not all; method: immunoSEQ multiplex PCR. From that table come the V and J calls and clone size; the DNA was used to work out D and trimming. The top ten clones hold roughly a tenth of a sample with fewer than 150,000 clones, 88% of them seen once. CDR3 size: 16 residues. Germline V CDR1 and CDR2: SGHNT, YENEEA. The ends lost 1 base at V and 4 bases at J; junction bases unmatched: 5. The clonotype was recovered from a man in his forties or fifties with active or convalescent COVID-19. Specimen: peripheral blood. This rearrangement joins TRBV11-3 to TRBJ2-3; 10 nucleotides align to TRBD2. CDR3 sequence reads: CASSLGLAGAADTQYF. The DNA of the CDR3 is TGTGCCAGCAGCTTAGGGCTAGCGGGAGCTGCAGATACGCAGTATTTT.